The clone carrying this T cell receptor beta chain was recorded many times. This may come from a read error, since a much larger clone is one base off. The identical CDR3 is also encoded by other nucleotide sequences in the sample. TCRdb re-called the PCR reads with MiXCR. The data hold 25,000 to 35,000 clones, with 10% to 14% observed a single time. The source of the sample is a study of metastatic and nonmetastatic thyroid tumors. This CDR3 is 14 amino acids long. After removal of 5 bases from V and 9 bases from J, the junction contained 11 bases not matched to a gene. Per the germline V gene, CDR1 is MDHEN and CDR2 is SYDVKM. Patients were all untreated before their thyroid surgery.

Sequencing was performed on blood. The V call is TRBV28, the J call TRBJ2-7; 9 nucleotides match TRBD2. The sequence was collected from a female donor with papillary thyroid cancer or a benign thyroid nodule (not recorded which). Some clones in this sample may be carry-over from other donors' samples. The DNA of the CDR3 is TGTGCCAGCAGTCTCCGGACTAGCGCGTCCGCGCAGTACTTC. Amino acid sequence: CASSLRTSASAQYF. The full variable domain, completed using reference TRBV28 and TRBJ2-7, is DVKVTQSSRYLVKRTGEKVFLECVQDMDHENMFWYRQDPGLGLRLIYFSYDVKMKEKGDIPEGYSVSREKKERFSLILESASTNQTSMYLCASSLRTSASAQYFGPGTRLTVT.